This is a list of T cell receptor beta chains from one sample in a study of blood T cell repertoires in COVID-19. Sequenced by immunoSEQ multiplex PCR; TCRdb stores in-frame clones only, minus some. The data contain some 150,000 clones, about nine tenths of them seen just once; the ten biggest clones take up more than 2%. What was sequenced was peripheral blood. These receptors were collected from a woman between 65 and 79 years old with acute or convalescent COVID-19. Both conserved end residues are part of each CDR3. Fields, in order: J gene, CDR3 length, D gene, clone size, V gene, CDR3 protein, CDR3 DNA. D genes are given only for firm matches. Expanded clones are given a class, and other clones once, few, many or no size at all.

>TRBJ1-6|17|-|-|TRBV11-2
CASRAIIRTGGNSPLHF
TGTGCCAGCAGAGCCATTATTAGAACCGGGGGAAATTCACCCCTCCACTTT
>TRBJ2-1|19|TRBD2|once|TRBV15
CATSREAGPSGGARNEQFF
TGTGCCACCAGCAGAGAGGCCGGGCCTAGCGGGGGGGCTCGTAATGAGCAGTTCTTC
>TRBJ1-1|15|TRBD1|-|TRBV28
CASSLPGGSGTEAFF
TGTGCCAGCAGTTTGCCAGGGGGTTCGGGCACTGAAGCTTTCTTT
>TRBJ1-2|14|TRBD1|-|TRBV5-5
CASSFDRGAYGYTF
TGTGCCAGCAGCTTCGACAGGGGGGCCTATGGCTACACCTTC
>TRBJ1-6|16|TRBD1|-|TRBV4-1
CASSQGGQVMVSPLHF
TGCGCCAGCAGCCAAGGCGGACAGGTTATGGTCTCACCCCTCCACTTT
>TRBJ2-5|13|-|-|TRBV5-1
CASSVRGLETQYF
TGCGCCAGCAGCGTCCGGGGTCTGGAGACCCAGTACTTC
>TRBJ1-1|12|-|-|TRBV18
CASSVQTAEAFF
TGTGCCAGCTCAGTACAGACAGCTGAAGCTTTCTTT
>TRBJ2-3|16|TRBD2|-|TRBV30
CAWAPSSGGGTDTQYF
TGTGCCTGGGCCCCGTCTAGCGGGGGGGGCACAGATACGCAGTATTTT
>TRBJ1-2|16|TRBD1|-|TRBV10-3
CAISESGTGGVYGYTF
TGTGCCATCAGTGAGTCTGGGACAGGGGGCGTCTATGGCTACACCTTC
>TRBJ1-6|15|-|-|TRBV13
CASSNGGQYNSPLHF
TGTGCCAGCAGCAATGGAGGGCAGTATAATTCACCCCTCCACTTT
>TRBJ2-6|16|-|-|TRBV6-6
CASSYSGGAGANVLTF
TGTGCCAGCAGTTACTCGGGGGGAGCCGGGGCCAACGTCCTGACTTTC
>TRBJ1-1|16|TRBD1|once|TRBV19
CASSIMMGQGGTEAFF
TGTGCCAGTAGTATAATGATGGGACAGGGGGGCACTGAAGCTTTCTTT
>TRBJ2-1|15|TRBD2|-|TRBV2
CASSEGSSGDNEQFF
TGTGCCAGCAGTGAGGGTTCTAGCGGGGACAATGAGCAGTTCTTC
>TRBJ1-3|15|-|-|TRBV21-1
CASSNADSPGNTIYF
TGTGCCAGCAGCAATGCGGACAGTCCTGGAAACACCATATATTTT
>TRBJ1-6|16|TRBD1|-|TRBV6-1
CASSARGQGQASPLHF
TGTGCCAGCAGTGCCCGCGGACAGGGTCAAGCTTCACCCCTCCACTTT
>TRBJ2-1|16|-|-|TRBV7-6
CASSSNRDSTYNEQFF
TGTGCCAGCAGCTCAAACCGGGACTCGACCTACAATGAGCAGTTCTTC
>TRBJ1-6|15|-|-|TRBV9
CASSVDGGYNSPLHF
TGTGCCAGCAGCGTAGACGGAGGGTATAATTCACCCCTCCACTTT
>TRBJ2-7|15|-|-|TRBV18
CASSNRVTSSYEQYF
TGTGCCAGCTCAAACAGGGTCACGAGCTCCTACGAGCAGTACTTC
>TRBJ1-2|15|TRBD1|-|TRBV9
CASSVAIRQGARYTF
TGTGCCAGCAGCGTAGCAATCCGACAGGGTGCACGCTACACCTTC
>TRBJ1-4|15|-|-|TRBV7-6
CASSLAITAGEKLFF
TGTGCCAGCAGCTTGGCGATTACAGCCGGCGAAAAACTGTTTTTT
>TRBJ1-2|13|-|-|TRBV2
CASSEGTAYGYTF
TGTGCCAGCAGTGAGGGTACAGCCTATGGCTACACCTTC
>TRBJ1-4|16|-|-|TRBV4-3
CASSQDRGRVGEKLFF
TGCGCCAGCAGCCAAGATCGAGGCAGGGTGGGTGAAAAACTGTTTTTT
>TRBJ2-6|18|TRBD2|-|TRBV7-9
CASSLIAGTRSGANVLTF
TGTGCCAGCAGCTTAATAGCGGGGACCCGCTCTGGGGCCAACGTCCTGACTTTC
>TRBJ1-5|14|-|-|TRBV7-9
CASSPDSSNQPQHF
TGTGCCAGCAGCCCGGACAGTAGCAATCAGCCCCAGCATTTT
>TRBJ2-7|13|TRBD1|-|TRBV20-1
CSASGDRGPEQYF
TGCAGTGCTAGTGGGGACAGGGGGCCCGAGCAGTACTTC
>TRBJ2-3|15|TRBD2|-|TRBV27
CASSLVSSGGATQYF
TGTGCCAGCAGTTTGGTCTCTAGCGGGGGGGCTACGCAGTATTTT
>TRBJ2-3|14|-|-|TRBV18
CASSPSQLADTQYF
TGTGCCAGCTCACCATCGCAACTCGCAGATACGCAGTATTTT
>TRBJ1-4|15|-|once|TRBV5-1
CASSLYRATNEKLFF
TGCGCCAGCAGCTTGTACAGGGCAACTAATGAAAAACTGTTTTTT
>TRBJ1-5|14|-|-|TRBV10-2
CASSEAGSGQPQHF
TGCGCCAGCAGTGAGGCCGGATCAGGTCAGCCCCAGCATTTT
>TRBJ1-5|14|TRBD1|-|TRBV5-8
CASIQGGSGQPQHF
TGTGCCAGCATACAAGGGGGCTCTGGTCAGCCCCAGCATTTT
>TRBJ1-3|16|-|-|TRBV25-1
CASSEQGRFSGNTIYF
TGTGCCAGCAGTGAACAAGGGAGGTTCTCTGGAAACACCATATATTTT